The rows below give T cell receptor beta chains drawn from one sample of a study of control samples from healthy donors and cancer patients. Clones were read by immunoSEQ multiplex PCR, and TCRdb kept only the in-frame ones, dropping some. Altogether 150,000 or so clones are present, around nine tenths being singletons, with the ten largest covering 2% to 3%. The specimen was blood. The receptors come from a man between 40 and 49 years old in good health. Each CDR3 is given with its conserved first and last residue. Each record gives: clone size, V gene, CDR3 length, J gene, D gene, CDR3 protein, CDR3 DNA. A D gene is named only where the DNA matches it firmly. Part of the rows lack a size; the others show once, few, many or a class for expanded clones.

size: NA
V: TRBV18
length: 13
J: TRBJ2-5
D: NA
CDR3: CASSPNFGETQYF
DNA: TGTGCCAGCTCACCCAACTTTGGAGAGACCCAGTACTTC

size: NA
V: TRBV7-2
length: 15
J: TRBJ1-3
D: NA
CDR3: CASSPAILSGNTIYF
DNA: TGTGCCAGCAGCCCAGCGATACTCTCTGGAAACACCATATATTTT

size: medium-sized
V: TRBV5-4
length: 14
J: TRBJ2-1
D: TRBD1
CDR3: CASSAGQGYNEQFF
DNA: TGTGCCAGCAGCGCAGGACAGGGATACAATGAGCAGTTCTTC

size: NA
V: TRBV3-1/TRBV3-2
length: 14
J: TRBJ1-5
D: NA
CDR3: CASSQAGNNQPQHF
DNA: TGTGCCAGCAGCCAAGCAGGAAACAATCAGCCCCAGCATTTT

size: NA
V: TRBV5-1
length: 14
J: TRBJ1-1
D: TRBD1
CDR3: CASSGTGPGTEAFF
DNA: TGCGCCAGCAGCGGGACAGGGCCGGGCACTGAAGCTTTCTTT

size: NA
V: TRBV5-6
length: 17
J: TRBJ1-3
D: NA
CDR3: CASSLGPSPRSGNTIYF
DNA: TGTGCCAGCAGCTTGGGTCCTTCCCCTCGATCTGGAAACACCATATATTTT

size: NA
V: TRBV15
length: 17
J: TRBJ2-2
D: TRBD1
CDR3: CATSRDLGQGYTGELFF
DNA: TGTGCCACCAGCAGAGATCTGGGACAGGGTTACACCGGGGAGCTGTTTTTT

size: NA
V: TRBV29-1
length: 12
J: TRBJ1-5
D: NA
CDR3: CSVGESNQPQHF
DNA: TGCAGCGTCGGGGAAAGCAATCAGCCCCAGCATTTT

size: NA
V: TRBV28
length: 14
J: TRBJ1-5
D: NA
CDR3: CASSLMGNNQPQHF
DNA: TGTGCCAGCAGTTTAATGGGGAACAATCAGCCCCAGCATTTT

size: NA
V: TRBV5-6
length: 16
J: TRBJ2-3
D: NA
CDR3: CASSASTKGRADTQYF
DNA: TGTGCCAGCAGCGCCAGTACTAAGGGGCGCGCGGATACGCAGTATTTT

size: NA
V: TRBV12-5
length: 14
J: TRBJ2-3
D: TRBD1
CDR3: CASGPGQGTDTQYF
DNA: TGTGCTAGTGGGCCGGGACAGGGGACAGATACGCAGTATTTT

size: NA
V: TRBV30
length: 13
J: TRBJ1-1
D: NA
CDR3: CAWIRPGLTEAFF
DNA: TGTGCCTGGATTCGCCCGGGGCTGACTGAAGCTTTCTTT

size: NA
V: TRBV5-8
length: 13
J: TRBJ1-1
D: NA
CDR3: CASSLSWNTEAFF
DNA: TGTGCCAGCAGCTTGAGTTGGAACACTGAAGCTTTCTTT

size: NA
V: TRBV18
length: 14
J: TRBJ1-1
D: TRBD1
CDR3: CASSRDRRNTEAFF
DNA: TGTGCCAGCTCACGGGACAGGCGGAACACTGAAGCTTTCTTT

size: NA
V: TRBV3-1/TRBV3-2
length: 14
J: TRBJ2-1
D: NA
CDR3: CASSQDQINNEQFF
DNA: TGTGCCAGCAGCCAAGATCAGATAAACAATGAGCAGTTCTTC

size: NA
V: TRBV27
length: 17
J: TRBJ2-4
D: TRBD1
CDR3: CASSERTGPSLRNIQYF
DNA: TGTGCCAGCAGTGAGCGGACAGGACCGAGCCTGAGGAACATTCAGTACTTC

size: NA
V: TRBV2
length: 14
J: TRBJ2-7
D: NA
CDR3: CASFIRTGDYEQYF
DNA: TGTGCCAGCTTTATCCGGACTGGAGACTACGAGCAGTACTTC

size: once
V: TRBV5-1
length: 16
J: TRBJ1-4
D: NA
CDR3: CASSLESAATNEKLFF
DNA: TGCGCCAGCAGCTTGGAGTCGGCTGCAACTAATGAAAAACTGTTTTTT

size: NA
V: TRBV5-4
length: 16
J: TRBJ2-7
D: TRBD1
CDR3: CASSPDRGRSSYEQYF
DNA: TGTGCCAGCAGCCCGGACAGGGGCCGGAGCTCCTACGAGCAGTACTTC

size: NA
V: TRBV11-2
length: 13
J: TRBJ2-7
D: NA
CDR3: CASNSGTYYEQYF
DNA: TGTGCCAGCAACTCCGGGACGTATTACGAGCAGTACTTC